This TCR beta chain appears in the sequencing data of a study of blood T cell repertoires in COVID-19. Turning to the study itself: The study drew acute and convalescent COVID-19 samples from the United States, Italy and Spain.

Here immunoSEQ multiplex PCR was the method, and the copy in TCRdb shows in-frame clones only, minus some. The sample yields around 200,000 clones, roughly 85% seen once. CDR3 length: 15 amino acids. Looked up from germline, CDR1 is SNHLY and CDR2 is FYNNEI. V was clipped by 0 bases and J by 0 bases, with 6 bases between them. Enrolled through a virtual design, the participants were between roughly 18 and 95 years of age and came from 24 US areas. Clinical histories supplied by participants themselves formed the basis of cohort assignment. Symptom resolution, clearance, or two negative PCRs marked donors in Cohort 3 as recovered.

Sequencing was performed on PBMCs or T cells enriched from blood (not recorded which). The genes are TRBV2 and TRBJ1-5; no clear D. This TCR came from a man in his forties who had recovered from COVID-19. The CDR3, as DNA: TGTGCCAGCAGTGAAGCAGGAGATAGCAATCAGCCCCAGCATTTT. This translates into CASSEAGDSNQPQHF.